This TCR beta chain is from a study of low-dose radiotherapy and immunotherapy resistance in tumors. Stated time point: after trial treatment. The treatment is: LDRT plus nivolumab, ipilimumab, low-dose cyclophosphamide and aspirin (RACIN trial). Donors were dosed with nivolumab and ipilimumab; they also received aspirin, low-dose cyclophosphamide and low-dose radiotherapy. Those who qualified had advanced solid tumors (lacking tumor-infiltrating lymphocytes). First-strand cDNA relied on TRAV- and TRBV-specific primers spanning alpha and beta chains. The authors amplified TCRs for 20 to 25 PCR cycles with a constant-region primer and a V-primer adapter. TCRdb re-derived calls from the reads in MiXCR, one entry per CDR3 protein. Seen here are under 110,000 distinct CDR3 sequences, under 25% observed once, and the top ten hold 4.1%. This CDR3 is 15 amino acids long. From germline, CDR1 is PRHDT and CDR2 FYEKMQ (reference sequence). V was shortened by 2 bases and J by 3 bases, with 12 bases between the two germline ends.

The sample holds many counts of this clonotype. Sequencing used PBMCs, obtained after low-dose radiotherapy plus immunotherapy. This rearrangement joins TRBV13 to TRBJ2-3; the D gene is possibly TRBD2 (6 bases). The receptor's source is a male donor with prostate cancer. The DNA for the CDR3 is TGTGCCAGCAGCTTACTAGGCGGGGCGACAGATACGCAGTATTTT. Translating it yields CASSLLGGATDTQYF.